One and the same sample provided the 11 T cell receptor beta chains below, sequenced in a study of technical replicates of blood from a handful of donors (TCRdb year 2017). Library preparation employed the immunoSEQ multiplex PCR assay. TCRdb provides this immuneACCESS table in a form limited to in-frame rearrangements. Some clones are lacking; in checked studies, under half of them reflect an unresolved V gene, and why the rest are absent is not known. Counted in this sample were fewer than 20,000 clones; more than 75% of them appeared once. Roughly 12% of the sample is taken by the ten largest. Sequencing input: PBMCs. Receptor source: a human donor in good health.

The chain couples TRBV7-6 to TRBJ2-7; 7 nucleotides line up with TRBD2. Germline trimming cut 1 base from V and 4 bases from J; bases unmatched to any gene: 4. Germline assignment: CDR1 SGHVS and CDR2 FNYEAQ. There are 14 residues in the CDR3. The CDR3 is CASSLGGSFYEQYF. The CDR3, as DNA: TGTGCCAGCAGCTTAGGCGGGAGCTTTTACGAGCAGTACTTC.

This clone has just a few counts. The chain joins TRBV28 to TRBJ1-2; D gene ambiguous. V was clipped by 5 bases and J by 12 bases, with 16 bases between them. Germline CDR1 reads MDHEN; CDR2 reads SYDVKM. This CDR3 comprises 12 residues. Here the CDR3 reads CASSANPQSHTF. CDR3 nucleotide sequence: TGTGCCAGCAGTGCCAACCCACAGTCTCACACCTTC.

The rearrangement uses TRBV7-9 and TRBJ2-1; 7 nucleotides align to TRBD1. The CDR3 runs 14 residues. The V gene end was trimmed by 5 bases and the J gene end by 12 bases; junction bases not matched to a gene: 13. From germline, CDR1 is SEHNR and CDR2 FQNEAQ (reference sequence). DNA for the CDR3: TGTGCCAGCAGCCCGGGGACAGAGAAGGTTGGGCAGTTCTTC. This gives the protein CASSPGTEKVGQFF.

The CDR3 DNA reads as TGTGCCATCAGTGAACATTCAAATCAGCCCCAGCATTTT. Translated, it gives CAISEHSNQPQHF. The V gene is TRBV10-3, the J gene TRBJ1-5; D is undetermined. This CDR3 is built from 13 residues. Germline CDR1 is ENHRY and CDR2 is SYGVKD. V dropped 3 bases and J dropped 4 bases, with 7 bases sitting between them.

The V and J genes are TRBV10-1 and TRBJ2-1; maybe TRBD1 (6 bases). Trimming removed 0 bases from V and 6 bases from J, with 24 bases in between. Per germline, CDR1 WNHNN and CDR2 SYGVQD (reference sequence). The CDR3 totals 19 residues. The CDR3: CASSESRPDSGDRRNEQFF. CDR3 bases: TGCGCCAGCAGTGAGTCGCGACCCGACAGTGGTGACAGGCGCAATGAGCAGTTCTTC.

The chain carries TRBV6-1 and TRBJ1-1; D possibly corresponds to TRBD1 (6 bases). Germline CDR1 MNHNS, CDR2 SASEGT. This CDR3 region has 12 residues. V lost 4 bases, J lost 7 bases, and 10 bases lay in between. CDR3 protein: CASSVRGNEAFF. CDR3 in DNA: TGTGCCAGCAGTGTCAGGGGAAATGAAGCTTTCTTT.

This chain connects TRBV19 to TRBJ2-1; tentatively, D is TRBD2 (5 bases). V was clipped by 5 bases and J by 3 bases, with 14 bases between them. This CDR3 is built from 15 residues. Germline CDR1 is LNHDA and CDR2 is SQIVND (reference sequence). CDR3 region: CASSLGRADYNEQFF. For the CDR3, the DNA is TGTGCCAGTAGTCTCGGGCGGGCCGACTACAATGAGCAGTTCTTC.

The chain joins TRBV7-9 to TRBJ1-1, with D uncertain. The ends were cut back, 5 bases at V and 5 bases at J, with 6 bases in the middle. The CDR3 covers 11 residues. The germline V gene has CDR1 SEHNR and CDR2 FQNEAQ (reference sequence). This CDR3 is CASSIFTEAFF. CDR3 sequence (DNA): TGTGCCAGCAGCATATTTACTGAAGCTTTCTTT.

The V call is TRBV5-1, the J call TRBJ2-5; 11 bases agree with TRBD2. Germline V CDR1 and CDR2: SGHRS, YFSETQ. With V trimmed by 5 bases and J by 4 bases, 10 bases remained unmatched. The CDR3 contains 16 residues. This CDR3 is CASSSGTSGSGETQYF. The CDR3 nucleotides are TGCGCCAGCAGTAGCGGTACTAGCGGGAGTGGAGAGACCCAGTACTTC.

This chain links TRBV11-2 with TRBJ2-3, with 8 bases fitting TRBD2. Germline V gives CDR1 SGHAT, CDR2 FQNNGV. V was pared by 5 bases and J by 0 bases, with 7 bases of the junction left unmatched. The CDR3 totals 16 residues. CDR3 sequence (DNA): TGTGCCAGCAGCGGGGGACTAGTGGGTAGCACAGATACGCAGTATTTT. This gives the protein CASSGGLVGSTDTQYF.

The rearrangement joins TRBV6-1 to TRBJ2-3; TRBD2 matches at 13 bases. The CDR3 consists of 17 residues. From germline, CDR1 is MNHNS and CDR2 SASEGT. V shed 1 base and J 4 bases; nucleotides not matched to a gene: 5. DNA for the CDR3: TGTGCCAGCAGTGAAGAGCGGACTAGCGGGAGCTCAGATACGCAGTATTTT. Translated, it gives CASSEERTSGSSDTQYF.